The TCR beta chain described here comes from a study of cytomegalovirus exposure and HLA in healthy donors. The study, taken as a whole, reports: The authors confirmed in vitro that a few CMV-associated chains were specific for CMV antigens. In a later analysis, HLA-associated beta chains showed higher expansion and lower generation probabilities than comparable chains.

The study ran its PCR with 60 Vbeta and 13 Jbeta primers. Using immunoSEQ multiplex PCR, the repertoire was profiled, and TCRdb retains in-frame clones only, with some absent. The sample records about 120,000 clones, approximately 66% being singletons. Concerning this clone itself: Antigen unknown.

This clonotype was obtained from a middle-aged woman in good health and CMV-seropositive. Source material: PBMCs.

Written as DNA, the CDR3 is TGTGCCAGCTCACCAGAAGGGAGGGACGAGCAGTACTTC. It yields the protein CASSPEGRDEQYF. V usage is TRBV18 and J usage is TRBJ2-7, with 7 bases matching TRBD2. Germline CDR1 reads KGHSH; CDR2 reads LQKENI. The CDR3 has 13 amino acids. V trimming: 2 bases; J trimming: 5 bases; junction bases outside the gene matches: 3.